These 14 T cell receptor beta chains originate from one sample sequenced in a study of T cells in Graves' hyperthyroidism and ophthalmopathy. TCR beta CDR3 sequences were amplified from RNA transcripts. HTBI primers drove first-round RT-PCR of the TCR CDR3. TCRdb independently ran MiXCR on the multiplex PCR reads; one entry per CDR3 protein. Of about 350,000 distinct CDR3 sequences in the sample, approximately 20% were seen once. The specimen sequenced was blood. The receptors derive from a woman aged 18 to 35 with Graves' hyperthyroidism.

The chain has TRBV2 and TRBJ2-2; D may be TRBD2 (5 bases). Per germline, CDR1 SNHLY and CDR2 FYNNEI. Trimming removed 3 bases at V and 0 bases at J, with 8 bases between. CDR3 length: 15 residues. Here the CDR3 DNA reads TGTGCCAGCAGTGATGTGACTACGAACACCGGGGAGCTGTTTTTT. Amino acid sequence: CASSDVTTNTGELFF.

This clonotype was seen repeatedly, ten times or more. The chain combines TRBV20-1 with TRBJ2-7; tentative D call: TRBD2 (5 bases). The V gene lost 4 bases and the J gene lost 6 bases, with 13 bases spanning the gap. The CDR3 length is 12 residues. Looked up from germline, CDR1 is DFQATT and CDR2 is SNEGSKA (reference sequence). The CDR3 is CSAIPGNGEQYF. The CDR3 DNA reads as TGCAGTGCTATACCGGGGAATGGCGAGCAGTACTTC.

This clonotype showed up many times. V gene TRBV6-1 combines with J gene TRBJ2-2; D ambiguous. CDR3 length: 14 residues. Looked up from germline, CDR1 is MNHNS and CDR2 is SASEGT. V was pared by 5 bases and J by 2 bases, with 9 bases between. This CDR3 is CASSPPQNTGELFF. The CDR3 nucleotides read TGTGCCAGCAGTCCCCCTCAAAACACCGGGGAGCTGTTTTTT.

This clonotype was observed at least ten times. This chain connects TRBV2 to TRBJ1-5; 7 bases fit TRBD1. Germline V gene lookup returns CDR1 SNHLY and CDR2 FYNNEI. The ends lost 4 bases at V and 2 bases at J; junction bases unmatched: 5. The CDR3 runs 15 residues. This CDR3 is CASSAGGTRNQPQHF. The CDR3 DNA sequence: TGTGCCAGCAGTGCAGGGGGTACGCGCAATCAGCCCCAGCATTTT.

This clonotype was counted ten times or more. This chain connects TRBV6-2 or TRBV6-3 to TRBJ1-5; D is perhaps TRBD1 (6 bases). Germline V lookup: CDR1 MNHEY, CDR2 SVGEGT. The CDR3 contains 13 residues. The CDR3 DNA reads as TGTGTCACCGAGGGGGGGTACAATCAGCCCCAGCATTTT. Protein: CVTEGGYNQPQHF.

There are many counts of this clonotype. The rearrangement uses TRBV5-8 and TRBJ2-7; 10 nucleotides agree with TRBD2. The CDR3 totals 15 residues. Germline trimming cut 4 bases from V and 7 bases from J; bases unmatched to any gene: 11. CDR1 SGHTS and CDR2 YDEGEE come from the germline V gene. The CDR3 loop reads CASSTLAGARGEQYF. The CDR3 coding sequence is TGTGCCAGCAGCACCCTAGCGGGGGCACGGGGAGAGCAGTACTTC.

Of note for this clonotype: With a much larger clone just one base away, this may be a read error. V gene TRBV30 combines with J gene TRBJ1-1; D uncertain. Germline assignment: CDR1 GTSNPN and CDR2 SVGIG (reference sequence). The CDR3 covers 12 residues. The CDR3, as DNA: TGTGTCTGGAGCGTTTTTGGCACTGAAGCTTTCTTT. It encodes CVWSVFGTEAFF.

The table lists this clonotype with many counts. The chain recombines TRBV2 with TRBJ2-6; a possible D gene is TRBD1 (6 bases). The CDR3 extends over 16 amino acids. Germline-derived CDR1 and CDR2 are SNHLY and FYNNEI. V shed 11 bases and J shed 4 bases, with 21 bases lying between them. DNA of the CDR3: TGTGCCGGTCGCCGGGACACCCTGGGGGGGGCCAACGTCCTGACTTTC. It translates to CAGRRDTLGGANVLTF.

This clonotype was seen repeatedly, ten times or more. The V and J genes are TRBV15 and TRBJ2-5; TRBD1 aligns across 9 bases. This CDR3 has 18 residues. In germline, CDR1 is LNHNV, CDR2 YYDKDF (reference sequence). With V trimmed by 2 bases and J by 5 bases, 15 bases remained unmatched. The CDR3 loop is CATSRYSDPIGQGETQYF. The CDR3 DNA reads as TGTGCCACCAGCAGATACTCTGACCCCATTGGACAGGGGGAGACCCAGTACTTC.

This clonotype came up once. In this CDR3 the conserved last residue, phenylalanine or tryptophan, is missing, so a read error is likely. The DNA is omitted, as the CDR3 cannot be located on it reliably, and the CDR3 follows TCRdb's listing. The chain has TRBV6-1 and TRBJ1-1. Counting both end residues, the CDR3 totals 13 amino acids. The germline V gene encodes CDR1 MNHNS and CDR2 SASEGT. The CDR3 loop reads CASSRTANTEACL.

This clonotype has at least ten counts. V and J are TRBV6-2 or TRBV6-3 and TRBJ2-2, with 7 bases fitting TRBD2. The CDR3 extends over 14 amino acids. With 0 bases clipped from V and 7 bases from J, the junction kept 2 bases outside the gene matches. Germline CDR1 reads MNHEY; CDR2 reads SVGEGT. The CDR3 is CASSYSGGNGELFF. The CDR3 nucleotides are TGTGCCAGCAGTTACTCGGGAGGGAACGGGGAGCTGTTTTTT.

The sample holds many counts of this clonotype. The J gene is TRBJ1-2, the V gene TRBV11-2, with D possibly TRBD1 on 6 matching bases. There are 13 residues in the CDR3. Germline V gene sequence: CDR1 SGHAT, CDR2 FQNNGV. Trimming shortened V by 1 base and J by 6 bases, and 9 bases separated the two germline ends. CDR3 in DNA: TGTGCCAGCAGCTTAGCCGGGACAAATGGCTACACCTTC. Its translation: CASSLAGTNGYTF.

This clonotype was counted many times. The chain employs TRBV15 and TRBJ2-5; 8 bases fit TRBD2. The CDR3 has 16 residues. The germline V gene encodes CDR1 LNHNV and CDR2 YYDKDF (reference sequence). J was trimmed by 5 bases and V by 1 base; bases with no gene match: 9. The CDR3 DNA reads TGTGCCACCAGCAGAGTCAGCCAGCGGGGGAAGGAGACCCAGTACTTC. Translating it yields CATSRVSQRGKETQYF.

The CDR3 region is CASSFGLTGELFF. The CDR3 DNA is TGTGCCAGCAGCTTTGGCCTGACCGGGGAGCTGTTTTTT. V and J are TRBV2 and TRBJ2-2; D remains ambiguous. Germline V CDR1 and CDR2: SNHLY, FYNNEI. Trimming removed 6 bases from V and 5 bases from J, with 10 bases in between. The CDR3 loop spans 13 amino acids.